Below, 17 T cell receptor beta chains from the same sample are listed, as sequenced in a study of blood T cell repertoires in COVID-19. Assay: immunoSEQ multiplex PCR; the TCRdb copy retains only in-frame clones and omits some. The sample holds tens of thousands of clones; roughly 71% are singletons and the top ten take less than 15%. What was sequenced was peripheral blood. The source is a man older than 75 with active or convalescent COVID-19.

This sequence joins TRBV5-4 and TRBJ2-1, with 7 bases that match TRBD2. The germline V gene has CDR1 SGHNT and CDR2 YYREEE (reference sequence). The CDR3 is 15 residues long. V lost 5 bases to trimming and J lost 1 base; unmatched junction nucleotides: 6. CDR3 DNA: TGTGCCAGCAGTTCTGGACTAGTTTCCTACAATGAGCAGTTCTTC. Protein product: CASSSGLVSYNEQFF.

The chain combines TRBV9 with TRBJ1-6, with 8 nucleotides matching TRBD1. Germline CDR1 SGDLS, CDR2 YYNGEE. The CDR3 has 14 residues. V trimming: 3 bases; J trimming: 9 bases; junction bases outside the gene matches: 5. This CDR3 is CASSADTGGSPLHF. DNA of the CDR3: TGTGCCAGCAGCGCGGACACAGGGGGTTCACCCCTCCACTTT.

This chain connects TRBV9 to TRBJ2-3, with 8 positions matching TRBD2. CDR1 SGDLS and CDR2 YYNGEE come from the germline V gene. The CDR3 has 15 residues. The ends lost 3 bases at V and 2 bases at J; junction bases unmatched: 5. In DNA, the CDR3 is TGTGCCAGCAGCGGGGCGGGGGGAATCACAGATACGCAGTATTTT. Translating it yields CASSGAGGITDTQYF.

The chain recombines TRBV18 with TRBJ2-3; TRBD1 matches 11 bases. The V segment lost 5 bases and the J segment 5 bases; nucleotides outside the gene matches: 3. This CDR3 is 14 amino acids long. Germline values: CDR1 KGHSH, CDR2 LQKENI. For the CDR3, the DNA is TGTGCCAGCTCAACCGGGACAGGGGGAGATACGCAGTATTTT. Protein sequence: CASSTGTGGDTQYF.

The CDR3 nucleotides read TGTGCCAGCAGCTCCGACAAGAACACTGAAGCTTTCTTT. Translating gives CASSSDKNTEAFF. The J gene is TRBJ1-1, the V gene TRBV7-2; D remains unclear. V lost 4 bases to trimming and J lost 1 base, with 7 bases between them. The CDR3 loop spans 13 amino acids. Germline V gene lookup returns CDR1 SGHTA and CDR2 FQGNSA.

The CDR3, as DNA: TGTGCCAGTAGTATTTTTTCGGCGGGGTCGGGGGAGCAGTTCTTC. Translated: CASSIFSAGSGEQFF. This chain links TRBV19 with TRBJ2-1; possible D gene TRBD2, 6 bases. The CDR3 sequence is 15 residues long. CDR1 and CDR2 (germline): LNHDA, SQIVND (reference sequence). V dropped 3 bases and J dropped 10 bases, with 19 bases sitting between them.

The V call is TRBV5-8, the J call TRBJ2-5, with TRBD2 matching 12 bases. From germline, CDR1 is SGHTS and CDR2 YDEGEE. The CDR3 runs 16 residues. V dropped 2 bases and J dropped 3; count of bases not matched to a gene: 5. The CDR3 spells CASSFRLAGDKETQYF. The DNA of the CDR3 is TGTGCCAGCAGCTTCAGACTAGCGGGAGATAAAGAGACCCAGTACTTC.

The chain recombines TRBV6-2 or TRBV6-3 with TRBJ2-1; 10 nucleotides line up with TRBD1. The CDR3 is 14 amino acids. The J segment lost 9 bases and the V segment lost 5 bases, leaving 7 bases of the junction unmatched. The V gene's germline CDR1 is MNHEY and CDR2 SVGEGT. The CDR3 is CASSNRQGAFEQFF. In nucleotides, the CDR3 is TGTGCCAGCAGTAATCGACAGGGGGCTTTTGAGCAGTTCTTC.

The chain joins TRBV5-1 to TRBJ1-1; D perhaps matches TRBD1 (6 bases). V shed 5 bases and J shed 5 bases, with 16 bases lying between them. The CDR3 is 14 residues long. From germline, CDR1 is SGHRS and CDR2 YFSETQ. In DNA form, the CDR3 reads TGCGCCAGCAGATTGAGGACGGACAGTACTGAAGCTTTCTTT. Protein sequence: CASRLRTDSTEAFF. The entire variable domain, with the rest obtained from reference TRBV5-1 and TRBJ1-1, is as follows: KAGVTQTPRYLIKTRGQQVTLSCSPISGHRSVSWYQQTPGQGLQFLFEYFSETQRNKGNFPGRFSGRQFSNSRSEMNVSTLELGDSALYLCASRLRTDSTEAFFGQGTRLTVV.

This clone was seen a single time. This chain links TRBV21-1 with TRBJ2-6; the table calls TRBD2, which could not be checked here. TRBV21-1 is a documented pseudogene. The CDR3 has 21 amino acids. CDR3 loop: CASSKASLRRRTLSGANVLTF. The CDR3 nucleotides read TGTGCCAGCAGCAAAGCCTCTTTAAGACGGCGGACTCTCTCTGGGGCCAACGTCCTGACTTTC.

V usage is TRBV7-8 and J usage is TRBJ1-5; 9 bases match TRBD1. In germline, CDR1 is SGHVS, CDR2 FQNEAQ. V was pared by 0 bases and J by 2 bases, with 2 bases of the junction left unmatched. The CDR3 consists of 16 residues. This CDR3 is CASSLATGGGNQPQHF. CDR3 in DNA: TGTGCCAGCAGCTTAGCGACAGGGGGGGGCAATCAGCCCCAGCATTTT.

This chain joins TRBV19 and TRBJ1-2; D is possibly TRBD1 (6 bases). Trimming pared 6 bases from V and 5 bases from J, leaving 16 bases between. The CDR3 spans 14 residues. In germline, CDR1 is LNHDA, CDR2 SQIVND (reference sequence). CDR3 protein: CASSIRGRGYGYTF. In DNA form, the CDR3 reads TGTGCCAGTAGCATCAGGGGACGGGGTTATGGCTACACCTTC.

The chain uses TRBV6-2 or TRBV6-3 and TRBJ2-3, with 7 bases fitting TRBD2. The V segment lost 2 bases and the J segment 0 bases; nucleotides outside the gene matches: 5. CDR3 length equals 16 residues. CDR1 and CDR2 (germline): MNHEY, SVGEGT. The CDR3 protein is CASSYPDSGSTDTQYF. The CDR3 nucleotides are TGTGCCAGCAGTTACCCCGATAGCGGGAGCACAGATACGCAGTATTTT.

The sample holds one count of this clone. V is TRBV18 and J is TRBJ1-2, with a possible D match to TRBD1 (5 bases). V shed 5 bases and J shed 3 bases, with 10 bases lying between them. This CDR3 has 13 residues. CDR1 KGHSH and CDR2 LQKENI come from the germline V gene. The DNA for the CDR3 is TGTGCCAGCTCAGACAGCCAAGACTATGGCTACACCTTC. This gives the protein CASSDSQDYGYTF.

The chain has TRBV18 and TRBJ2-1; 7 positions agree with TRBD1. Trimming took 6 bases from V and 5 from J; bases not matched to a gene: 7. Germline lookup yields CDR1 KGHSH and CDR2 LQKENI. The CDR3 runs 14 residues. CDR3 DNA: TGTGCCAGCTCGGCAGGGGGTAGTCACAATGAGCAGTTCTTC. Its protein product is CASSAGGSHNEQFF.

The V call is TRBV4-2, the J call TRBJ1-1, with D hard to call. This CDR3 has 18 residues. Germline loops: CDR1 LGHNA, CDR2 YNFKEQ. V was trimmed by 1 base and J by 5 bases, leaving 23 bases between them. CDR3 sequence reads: CASSQGWTGSPRETEAFF. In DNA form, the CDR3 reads TGTGCCAGCAGCCAAGGGTGGACGGGGTCCCCCCGGGAGACTGAAGCTTTCTTT.

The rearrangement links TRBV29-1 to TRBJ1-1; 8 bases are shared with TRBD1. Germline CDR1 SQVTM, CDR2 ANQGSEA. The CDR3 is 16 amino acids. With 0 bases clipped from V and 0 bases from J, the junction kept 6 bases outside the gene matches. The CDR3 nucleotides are TGCAGCGTTGAAGAGACAGGGGTTTTTATGAACACTGAAGCTTTCTTT. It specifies CSVEETGVFMNTEAFF.